Listed below are T cell receptor beta chains from one sample, sequenced in a study of shared clonotypes between healthy human individuals. Assay: immunoSEQ multiplex PCR; the TCRdb copy retains only in-frame clones and omits some. The sample has about half a million clones, about 76% seen once; the top ten hold about 13%. The sample comprised PBMCs. Receptor source: a woman aged 40 to 55 in good health. Some clones in this sample may be carry-over from other donors' samples. The CDR3 runs from the conserved cysteine through the conserved F or W. Each record gives: V gene, D gene, J gene, clone size, CDR3 protein, CDR3 DNA. The D gene is left open where the match is weak. The listing skips clone size in some rows; elsewhere it reads once, few, many or a size class.

TRBV28	TRBD1	TRBJ2-3	-	CASSLGQGTDTQYF	TGTGCCAGCAGTTTAGGACAGGGCACAGATACGCAGTATTTT
TRBV2	-	TRBJ2-3	-	CASSGLRTDTQYF	TGTGCCAGCAGTGGACTACGCACAGATACGCAGTATTTT
TRBV28	-	TRBJ1-5	few	CASSDPGDIQPQHF	TGTGCCAGCAGTGATCCAGGGGATATTCAGCCCCAGCATTTT
TRBV28	-	TRBJ1-2	-	CASRAPSYGYTF	TGTGCCAGCAGGGCCCCATCCTATGGCTACACCTTC
TRBV27	-	TRBJ2-1	-	CASSVLDGTVQFF	TGTGCCAGCAGTGTCCTTGACGGAACAGTTCAGTTCTTC
TRBV10-3	-	TRBJ1-5	-	CAISERAGQNQPQHF	TGTGCCATCAGTGAAAGGGCAGGTCAGAATCAGCCCCAGCATTTT
TRBV19	TRBD2	TRBJ2-7	-	CASSISSGAYEQYF	TGTGCCAGTAGTATTTCTAGCGGGGCCTACGAGCAGTACTTC
TRBV7-2	TRBD2	TRBJ2-7	-	CASSRTSGPYEQYF	TGTGCCAGCAGCCGGACTAGCGGCCCTTACGAGCAGTACTTC
TRBV9	-	TRBJ2-7	-	CASSVGGGQAYEQYF	TGTGCCAGCAGCGTAGGAGGGGGGCAGGCCTACGAGCAGTACTTC
TRBV18	TRBD2	TRBJ2-1	-	CASSLGLAGYNEQFF	TGTGCCAGCTCACTGGGACTAGCGGGGTACAATGAGCAGTTCTTC
TRBV15	-	TRBJ1-3	-	CATSRVQVGNTIYF	TGTGCCACCAGCAGAGTTCAGGTCGGAAACACCATATATTTT
TRBV5-4	-	TRBJ1-6	-	CASSRAGPYNSPLHF	TGTGCCAGCAGCAGGGCAGGGCCATATAATTCACCCCTCCACTTT
TRBV5-4	TRBD2	TRBJ2-1	-	CASSFGFTGGSNEQFF	TGTGCCAGCAGCTTTGGCTTTACGGGAGGTAGCAATGAGCAGTTCTTC
TRBV18	-	TRBJ2-3	-	CASSPQQIRDTQYF	TGTGCCAGCTCACCCCAACAAATCCGGGATACGCAGTATTTT
TRBV10-3	-	TRBJ2-3	-	CAISESSDTQYF	TGTGCCATCAGTGAGTCGTCAGATACGCAGTATTTT
TRBV7-3	-	TRBJ2-2	-	CASSSGLGNTGELFF	TGTGCCAGCAGCTCGGGACTGGGCAACACCGGGGAGCTGTTTTTT
TRBV28	-	TRBJ2-7	few	CASSPPRGDAYEQYF	TGTGCCAGCAGTCCCCCCCGGGGTGATGCCTACGAGCAGTACTTC
TRBV5-1	-	TRBJ1-2	-	CASSPGPMNYGYTF	TGCGCCAGCAGCCCGGGACCGATGAACTATGGCTACACCTTC
TRBV5-1	TRBD1	TRBJ2-5	-	CASSLGTGNGETQYF	TGCGCCAGCAGCTTGGGGACAGGGAACGGAGAGACCCAGTACTTC
TRBV2	-	TRBJ2-3	once	CASSADGSTDTQYF	TGTGCCAGCAGCGCGGACGGTAGCACAGATACGCAGTATTTT
TRBV28	-	TRBJ1-2	-	CASADYGYTF	TGTGCCAGCGCAGACTATGGCTACACCTTC
TRBV7-8	TRBD1	TRBJ1-5	-	CASSQTGERNQPQHF	TGTGCCAGCAGCCAAACAGGGGAGAGGAATCAGCCCCAGCATTTT
TRBV10-3	-	TRBJ2-2	-	CAISESTRALGTNTGELFF	TGTGCCATCAGTGAGTCGACTAGGGCTCTAGGGACGAACACCGGGGAGCTGTTTTTT
TRBV7-9	TRBD2	TRBJ2-7	once	CASSLLAEYEQYF	TGTGCCAGCAGCCTACTAGCGGAATACGAGCAGTACTTC
TRBV18	-	TRBJ2-3	-	CASSPLPGTTGRADTQYF	TGTGCCAGCTCACCACTTCCTGGGACGACGGGCCGGGCAGATACGCAGTATTTT
TRBV5-4	-	TRBJ1-4	few	CAFGRGDGYEKLFF	TGTGCCTTTGGGCGGGGGGACGGCTATGAAAAACTGTTTTTT
TRBV30	TRBD2	TRBJ2-7	-	CAWSGSGSGVEQYF	TGTGCCTGGAGCGGAAGCGGGAGTGGTGTCGAGCAGTACTTC
TRBV5-1	TRBD1	TRBJ2-7	-	CASNNVNRQGAYEQYF	TGCGCCAGCAACAACGTCAATCGACAGGGGGCCTACGAGCAGTACTTC
TRBV4-2	TRBD2	TRBJ2-6	once	CASSQDPAGSSGANVLTF	TGTGCCAGCAGCCAAGATCCAGCGGGAAGCTCTGGGGCCAACGTCCTGACTTTC
TRBV5-8	-	TRBJ2-1	few	CATFPFSYNEQFF	TGTGCCACCTTCCCCTTCTCCTACAATGAGCAGTTCTTC
TRBV29-1	TRBD1	TRBJ2-7	-	CSAAAGGQGWEQYF	TGCAGCGCAGCGGCAGGAGGACAGGGTTGGGAGCAGTACTTC
TRBV2	-	TRBJ2-1	-	CASSEPSGVSYNEQFF	TGTGCCAGCAGTGAACCATCAGGGGTTTCCTACAATGAGCAGTTCTTC
TRBV5-6	TRBD1	TRBJ2-7	-	CASSLAPQGAAEQYF	TGTGCCAGCAGCTTGGCCCCACAGGGGGCGGCCGAGCAGTACTTC
TRBV6-1	TRBD1	TRBJ2-7	-	CASTTMPDRGLEQYF	TGTGCCAGCACCACTATGCCGGACAGGGGGCTCGAGCAGTACTTC
TRBV11-3	-	TRBJ2-1	-	CASSLGNTYNEQFF	TGTGCCAGCAGCTTAGGAAATACCTACAATGAGCAGTTCTTC
TRBV28	-	TRBJ2-6	-	CATWTGANVLTF	TGTGCCACCTGGACTGGGGCCAACGTCCTGACTTTC
TRBV28	TRBD1	TRBJ1-5	-	CASSLRQGTNQPQHF	TGTGCCAGCAGTCTCCGACAGGGAACTAATCAGCCCCAGCATTTT
TRBV10-2	TRBD2	TRBJ2-3	-	CASRGTSGRGTAQYF	TGCGCCAGCCGAGGGACTAGCGGGAGGGGAACGGCGCAGTATTTT
TRBV27	TRBD1	TRBJ2-1	-	CASSPQTGIGNEQFF	TGTGCCAGCAGTCCTCAGACAGGGATCGGCAATGAGCAGTTCTTC
TRBV4-3	-	TRBJ1-1	few	CASSPSSMNTEAFF	TGCGCCAGCAGCCCTAGTTCGATGAACACTGAAGCTTTCTTT
TRBV11-3	TRBD2	TRBJ2-1	-	CASSLEDGTSRFF	TGTGCCAGCAGCTTAGAGGACGGGACTAGTCGGTTCTTC
TRBV21-1	-	TRBJ1-5	-	CRDPDRRDNQPQHF	TGTCGGGACCCAGACAGGAGGGACAATCAGCCCCAGCATTTT
TRBV6-1	-	TRBJ1-1	-	CASSERFDTEAFF	TGTGCCAGCAGTGAAAGGTTCGACACTGAAGCTTTCTTT
TRBV5-5	TRBD1	TRBJ2-7	few	CASSSPWDSTRREQYF	TGTGCCAGCAGCTCCCCTTGGGACAGCACAAGGAGGGAGCAGTACTTC
TRBV11-1	-	TRBJ2-4	-	CASKKGVGPGIQYF	TGTGCCAGCAAAAAAGGAGTTGGCCCCGGCATTCAGTACTTC
TRBV29-1	-	TRBJ2-7	-	CSVAVASYGQYF	TGCAGCGTTGCTGTGGCCAGCTACGGGCAGTACTTC
TRBV5-4	-	TRBJ2-7	-	CASSLTGTHEQYF	TGTGCCAGCAGCCTCACGGGGACCCACGAGCAGTACTTC
TRBV29-1	TRBD2	TRBJ2-3	once	CSVEEASGTDTQYF	TGCAGCGTTGAGGAGGCTAGCGGAACAGATACGCAGTATTTT
TRBV30	-	TRBJ1-3	-	CAWSKRHLSGNTIYF	TGTGCCTGGAGTAAAAGACACCTCTCTGGAAACACCATATATTTT
TRBV10-3	-	TRBJ1-2	-	CAISGVGQSYGYTF	TGTGCCATCAGTGGGGTGGGACAAAGCTATGGCTACACCTTC
TRBV14	-	TRBJ1-2	-	CASSQAGTGGYTF	TGTGCCAGCAGCCAAGCAGGGACGGGCGGCTACACCTTC
TRBV7-2	-	TRBJ2-5	-	CASRQRHTKETQYF	TGTGCCAGCAGACAAAGGCATACTAAAGAGACCCAGTACTTC
TRBV4-3	-	TRBJ2-2	-	CASSQVWDQNTGELFF	TGCGCCAGCAGCCAAGTTTGGGACCAAAACACCGGGGAGCTGTTTTTT
TRBV5-5	-	TRBJ2-2	-	CASSLGNPGELFF	TGTGCCAGCAGCTTGGGGAACCCCGGGGAGCTGTTTTTT
TRBV11-3	-	TRBJ1-1	-	CASSFPSWGNTEAFF	TGTGCCAGCAGCTTTCCCTCGTGGGGGAACACTGAAGCTTTCTTT